A selection of T cell receptor beta chains follows, all from one sample in a study of response to subunit inactivated influenza vaccine. One entry per CDR3 protein, called by TCRdb with MiXCR from the RT-PCR reads. The repertoire consists of hundreds of thousands of distinct CDR3 sequences, with more than 15% occurring once and the leading ten covering roughly 11%. The material was PBMCs from blood, obtained 12 days after vaccination. The origin of the receptors is a man in his fifties or sixties who received an inactivated influenza vaccine. Each CDR3 is given with its conserved first and last residue. D genes are given only for firm matches. Clone size appears in some rows only: once, few, many, or a class for an expanded clone.

TRBV12-3/TRBV12-4	TRBD1	.	TRBJ2-7	CASSLKGAIYEQYF	TGTGCCAGCAGTTTAAAGGGGGCTATATACGAGCAGTACTTC
TRBV29-1	.	.	TRBJ2-7	CSVEERTGYEQYF	TGCAGCGTTGAAGAGAGGACTGGCTACGAGCAGTACTTC
TRBV4-1	.	.	TRBJ2-3	CASSQLRVQIDTQYF	TGCGCCAGCAGCCAGTTGAGGGTTCAAATAGATACGCAGTATTTT
TRBV10-3	TRBD1	.	TRBJ1-1	CAISQDRDRTEAFF	TGTGCCATCAGTCAGGACAGGGACCGTACTGAAGCTTTCTTT
TRBV15	.	.	TRBJ1-2	CATSGEQGGYGYTF	TGTGCCACCAGCGGAGAACAGGGTGGCTATGGCTACACCTTC
TRBV20-1	.	.	TRBJ1-5	CSARKPGSWPQHF	TGCAGTGCTAGAAAACCGGGCTCGTGGCCCCAGCATTTT
TRBV6-2/TRBV6-3	TRBD2	few	TRBJ2-5	CASNRASGGLETQYF	TGTGCCAGCAATCGGGCTAGCGGGGGGTTGGAGACCCAGTACTTC
TRBV16	TRBD1	.	TRBJ1-5	CASSPPGTVYSNQPQHF	TGTGCCAGCAGCCCACCCGGGACAGTCTATAGCAATCAGCCCCAGCATTTT
TRBV4-2	TRBD2	many	TRBJ2-5	CASSQPGGAETQYF	TGTGCCAGCAGCCAACCGGGGGGGGCAGAGACCCAGTACTTC
TRBV25-1	.	.	TRBJ2-7	CASGGGTAYEQYF	TGTGCCTCGGGAGGAGGGACAGCCTACGAGCAGTACTTC
TRBV24-1	.	.	TRBJ1-6	CATSDSGTVNSPLHF	TGTGCCACCAGTGACTCCGGGACGGTTAATTCACCCCTCCACTTT
TRBV14	.	.	TRBJ2-7	CASSQSGNYEQYF	TGTGCCAGCAGCCAATCTGGGAACTACGAGCAGTACTTC
TRBV7-2	.	few	TRBJ2-7	CASSPRAMREQYF	TGTGCCAGCAGCCCCCGGGCCATGAGGGAGCAGTACTTC
TRBV4-2	TRBD2	.	TRBJ2-1	CASSLQSGRADEQFF	TGTGCCAGCAGCCTCCAAAGCGGGAGGGCCGATGAGCAGTTCTTC
TRBV28	TRBD1	many	TRBJ2-4	CASSSPTGAAKNIQYF	TGTGCCAGCAGTTCGCCTACAGGGGCGGCCAAAAACATTCAGTACTTC
TRBV20-1	.	few	TRBJ1-1	CSARRYGVTTEAFF	TGCAGTGCTAGGAGGTACGGGGTGACCACTGAAGCTTTCTTT
TRBV9	.	few	TRBJ1-2	CASSPSATVSYGYTF	TGTGCCAGCAGCCCGAGTGCGACAGTCTCCTATGGCTACACCTTC
TRBV10-3	TRBD2	.	TRBJ2-5	CAISGGTSDTETQYF	TGTGCCATCAGTGGGGGGACTAGCGATACAGAGACCCAGTACTTC
TRBV4-2	TRBD2	.	TRBJ2-7	CASSQDGAGDYEQYF	TGTGCCAGCAGCCAAGATGGAGCGGGAGACTACGAGCAGTACTTC
TRBV7-6	TRBD2	.	TRBJ2-1	CASSLPSGNNEQFF	TGTGCCAGCAGCTTACCTAGCGGGAATAATGAGCAGTTCTTC
TRBV7-9	TRBD1	once	TRBJ2-7	CASSTDRGQYF	TGTGCCAGCAGCACCGACAGGGGGCAGTACTTC
TRBV5-1	.	.	TRBJ1-1	CASSHLQGLNTEAFF	TGCGCCAGCAGCCACTTACAGGGTCTGAACACTGAAGCTTTCTTT
TRBV7-9	.	many	TRBJ2-3	CASSWDTTDTQYF	TGTGCCAGCAGCTGGGACACCACAGATACGCAGTATTTT
TRBV20-1	TRBD1	.	TRBJ2-2	CSARVGTGHSGELFF	TGCAGTGCTAGAGTCGGGACAGGGCATAGCGGGGAGCTGTTTTTT
TRBV7-9	.	few	TRBJ2-1	CASSPTRNPYNEQFF	TGTGCCAGCAGCCCTACACGGAACCCCTACAATGAGCAGTTCTTC
TRBV7-7	.	.	TRBJ1-4	CASGAGLNEKLFF	TGTGCTAGCGGGGCGGGACTTAATGAAAAACTGTTTTTT
TRBV7-9	TRBD1	.	TRBJ2-2	CASSTDGTGRTGELFF	TGTGCCAGCAGCACAGACGGGACAGGGAGGACCGGGGAGCTGTTTTTT
TRBV7-9	.	few	TRBJ2-1	CASNFIKSSYNEQFF	TGTGCCAGCAACTTCATAAAGAGCTCCTACAATGAGCAGTTCTTC
TRBV20-1	TRBD1	.	TRBJ2-7	CSARRDRAFEQYF	TGCAGTGCCCGCCGGGACAGGGCCTTCGAGCAGTACTTC
TRBV6-1	TRBD1	.	TRBJ1-1	CASSEDLWTGAEAFF	TGTGCCAGCAGTGAAGACCTGTGGACAGGGGCTGAAGCTTTCTTT
TRBV5-1	TRBD1	.	TRBJ2-2	CASSLVDRDDTGELFF	TGCGCCAGCAGCTTGGTGGACAGGGACGACACCGGGGAGCTGTTTTTT
TRBV5-1	.	many	TRBJ2-3	CASTLISTDTQYF	TGCGCCAGCACCTTAATTAGCACAGATACGCAGTATTTT
TRBV5-1	TRBD2	.	TRBJ2-3	CASSPGLARLADTQYF	TGCGCCAGCAGCCCGGGACTAGCGCGGCTGGCAGATACGCAGTATTTT
TRBV7-9	.	.	TRBJ1-1	CASSLVSRGATEAFF	TGTGCCAGCAGCTTAGTCAGCAGGGGTGCGACTGAAGCTTTCTTT
TRBV13	.	few	TRBJ2-1	CASSLGGRNNEQFF	TGTGCCAGCAGCTTAGGCGGCCGTAACAATGAGCAGTTCTTC
TRBV9	.	.	TRBJ2-2	CASSVVSGNTGELFF	TGTGCCAGCAGCGTAGTCAGCGGCAACACCGGGGAGCTGTTTTTT
TRBV12-3/TRBV12-4	.	few	TRBJ1-4	CASSMGQAANEKLFF	TGTGCCAGCAGCATGGGGCAGGCCGCTAATGAAAAACTGTTTTTT
TRBV7-2	TRBD1	few	TRBJ2-1	CASSLHPGQGEFF	TGTGCCAGCAGCTTACACCCGGGACAGGGGGAGTTCTTC
TRBV6-2/TRBV6-3	TRBD2	.	TRBJ2-1	CASSYPGLAGAFF	TGTGCCAGCAGTTACCCGGGACTAGCGGGAGCGTTCTTC
TRBV6-1	.	.	TRBJ2-3	CASRQGHTDTQYF	TGTGCCAGCAGACAGGGACACACAGATACGCAGTATTTT
TRBV29-1	TRBD2	many	TRBJ2-3	CSVSGRREEFTDTQYF	TGCAGCGTTAGTGGTCGGCGGGAGGAGTTCACAGATACGCAGTATTTT
TRBV7-2	.	.	TRBJ2-5	CASSLGAIPGPQETQYF	TGTGCCAGCAGCTTAGGAGCTATCCCCGGGCCACAAGAGACCCAGTACTTC
TRBV28	.	.	TRBJ2-7	CASSFPPGYATYEQYF	TGTGCCAGCAGTTTCCCTCCAGGGTACGCAACCTACGAGCAGTACTTC
TRBV25-1	TRBD1	few	TRBJ1-2	CASSESTGVRGYTF	TGTGCCAGCAGCGAGAGTACAGGGGTTCGCGGCTACACCTTC
TRBV6-1	.	few	TRBJ1-1	CASRRGVNTEAFF	TGTGCCAGCAGGAGGGGGGTGAACACTGAAGCTTTCTTT
TRBV20-1	.	.	TRBJ2-7	CSAQDRDYEQYF	TGCAGTGCTCAGGACCGGGACTACGAGCAGTACTTC
TRBV6-2/TRBV6-3	.	.	TRBJ2-3	CASTEGRGPSTDTQYF	TGTGCCAGCACCGAGGGTAGGGGTCCTAGCACAGATACGCAGTATTTT
TRBV2	.	.	TRBJ2-3	CASSDQGADTQYF	TGTGCCAGCAGTGATCAGGGCGCAGATACGCAGTATTTT
TRBV7-2	TRBD2	.	TRBJ2-2	CASSQGGYRWPGELFF	TGTGCCAGCAGCCAGGGAGGGTACAGGTGGCCCGGGGAGCTGTTTTTT
TRBV7-9	.	few	TRBJ1-2	CASSSISDGNYDYTF	TGTGCCAGCAGCTCAATATCGGACGGAAACTATGACTACACCTTC
TRBV11-2	TRBD2	few	TRBJ2-5	CASSPGGYQETQYF	TGTGCCAGCAGCCCGGGGGGGTACCAAGAGACCCAGTACTTC
TRBV15	.	.	TRBJ2-2	CATSTIENTGELFF	TGTGCCACCAGCACTATAGAGAACACCGGGGAGCTGTTTTTT
TRBV28	.	.	TRBJ2-7	CASSRQAYEQYF	TGTGCCAGCAGCCGACAGGCCTACGAGCAGTACTTC
TRBV24-1	TRBD2	few	TRBJ2-1	CATSEPGTSGSYNEQFF	TGTGCCACCAGTGAACCTGGGACTAGCGGCTCCTACAATGAGCAGTTCTTC
TRBV25-1	TRBD1	.	TRBJ2-2	CASMGQGAATGELFF	TGTGCCAGCATGGGGCAGGGGGCTGCCACCGGGGAGCTGTTTTTT
TRBV7-2	.	.	TRBJ1-2	CASSLRGAEGYTF	TGTGCCAGCAGCTTAAGGGGGGCGGAAGGCTACACCTTC
TRBV5-5	TRBD1	.	TRBJ1-2	CASALGQGEGYTF	TGTGCCAGCGCCCTAGGACAGGGAGAAGGCTACACCTTC
TRBV5-1	.	.	TRBJ1-1	CASSLGGVGGEKAFF	TGCGCCAGCAGCTTGGGCGGTGTAGGGGGAGAAAAAGCTTTCTTT
TRBV18	TRBD1	.	TRBJ2-5	CASSWTGTGQETQYF	TGTGCCAGCTCCTGGACAGGGACGGGCCAAGAGACCCAGTACTTC
TRBV20-1	TRBD1	few	TRBJ2-2	CSARVGQGVTGELFF	TGCAGTGCTAGAGTTGGACAGGGGGTTACCGGGGAGCTGTTTTTT